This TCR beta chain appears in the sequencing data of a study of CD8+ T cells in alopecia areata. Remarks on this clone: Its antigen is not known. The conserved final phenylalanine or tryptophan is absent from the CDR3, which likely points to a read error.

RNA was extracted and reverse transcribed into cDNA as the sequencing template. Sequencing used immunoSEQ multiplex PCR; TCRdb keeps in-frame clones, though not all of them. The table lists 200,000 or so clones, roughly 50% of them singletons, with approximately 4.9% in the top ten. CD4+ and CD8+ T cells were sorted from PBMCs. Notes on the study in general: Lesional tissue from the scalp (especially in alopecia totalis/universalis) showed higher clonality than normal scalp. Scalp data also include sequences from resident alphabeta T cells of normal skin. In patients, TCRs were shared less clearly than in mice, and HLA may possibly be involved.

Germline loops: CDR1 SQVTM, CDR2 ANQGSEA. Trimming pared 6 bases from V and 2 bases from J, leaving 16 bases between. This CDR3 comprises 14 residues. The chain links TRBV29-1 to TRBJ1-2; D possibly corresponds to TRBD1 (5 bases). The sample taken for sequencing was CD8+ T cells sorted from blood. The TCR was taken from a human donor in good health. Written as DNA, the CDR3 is TGCAGCGTCTTAAGAACAGGCGTGAACTATGGCTACACCTCC. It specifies CSVLRTGVNYGYTS.